This T cell receptor (beta chain) is from a study of blood T cell repertoires in COVID-19 (TCRdb year 2020). About the study as a whole: Collaborator samples came from the United States, Italy and Spain and covered acute and convalescent phases of COVID-19. Nearly every sample came with metadata listing a de-identified subject ID, COVID-19 status, age in years and sex. Where available, HLA class I and class II types were taken from metadata supplied by the sample provider and were not determined by assay-based typing. The repertoires were released in a freely available public database meant as a resource for research on the immune response to SARS-CoV-2. The material from the prospective study consisted of cDNA or gDNA derived from T cells, B-cell-depleted T cells, or PBMCs. Subjects who had been exposed to COVID-19, were actively infected with it, or had recovered from it provided the deeply sampled blood TCRbeta repertoires that made up the dataset. The samples were drawn from the first 160 participants of the ongoing ImmuneRACE study and from more than 1,000 subjects provided by 6 global collaborators. The paper's findings and limits, for the study overall: How much clinical and demographic metadata was included differed by source and by participant, and the metadata was provided uncurated.

The immunoSEQ Assay, a bias-controlled multiplex PCR, was used to amplify TCRbeta CDR3 regions from genomic DNA. Concerning the study's data processing: The number of nucleated cells in each sample was estimated from the amplification of reference gene primers within the assay. Sequence reads were collapsed and filtered to measure the absolute abundance of every unique TCRbeta CDR3 rearrangement. For each sample, productive Simpson clonality was calculated by taking the square root of Simpson's diversity index across productive rearrangements. In TCRdb, the immuneACCESS table is reduced to in-frame sequences with V and J assigned. These tables do not hold every clone; where another copy was compared, an unresolved V gene accounts for under half, and the others remain unexplained. V and J calls and clone size come straight from that table; D and trimming were deduced from the DNA. This sample comprises 100,000 to 150,000 clones, 55% to 70% of them detected only once. The ten largest make up 2% to 2.5% of the sample.

For this chain, trimming is 4 bases at the V end and 1 base at the J end, and the number of junction bases without a gene match is 5. From cysteine to phenylalanine, the CDR3 is 15 amino acids long. The kept DNA is CDR3 alone, 45 bases in frame from the first base. Taken from the germline V gene, the CDR1 and CDR2 loops are MGHDK and SYGVNS. Whole blood was collected in K2EDTA tubes by collaborating institutions according to the institutions' own protocols. For TCRbeta analysis, collaborators shipped samples in one of three forms: frozen whole blood, isolated PBMCs, or DNA extracted from either of those sample types. Concerning this clone: It has no known antigen specificity. No much larger clone is present one base from it, and per-base qualities are unavailable.

The clonotype was recovered from a woman in her 70s with acute or convalescent COVID-19. Sequenced input: peripheral blood. The V and J genes are TRBV25-1 and TRBJ1-1; 8 bases in the middle match TRBD1. The CDR3: CASSVPGGKNTEAFF. The DNA reads as follows: TGTGCCAGCAGTGTTCCAGGGGGCAAGAACACTGAAGCTTTCTTT.